This T cell receptor (beta chain) comes out of a study of T-cell reconstitution after alpha-beta-depleted transplantation in children. TCRbeta library preparation incorporated unique molecular identifiers. TCRdb re-derived calls from the PCR reads in MiXCR, one entry per CDR3 protein. Of almost 600,000 distinct CDR3 sequences listed, approximately 30% were seen once; the top ten hold approximately 39%. The specimen comprised PBMCs, sampled before TCRalphabeta/CD19-depleted stem cell transplant. The sequence came from a boy under two years old with Wiskott-Aldrich syndrome, due to receive a stem cell transplant.

The CDR3 nucleotides read TGCGCCAGCAGCTCTGGACTAGCGAGTCGAGGGGAGCAGTACTTC. Translation: CASSSGLASRGEQYF. The rearrangement links TRBV5-1 to TRBJ2-7; 9 positions agree with TRBD2. V trimming: 3 bases; J trimming: 7 bases; junction bases outside the gene matches: 11. The germline gives CDR1 SGHRS, CDR2 YFSETQ. The CDR3 sequence is 15 residues long.